This entry lists 30 T cell receptor beta chains sequenced from one sample in a study of cytomegalovirus exposure and HLA in healthy donors. The study ran its PCR with 60 Vbeta and 13 Jbeta primers. Produced via immunoSEQ multiplex PCR; TCRdb's table is partial and in-frame only. There are some 76,000 clones in the sample, with approximately 2.4% held by the top ten. Sequences were obtained from PBMCs. The receptors were sampled from a female donor in good health and CMV-seropositive.

This chain joins TRBV4-3 and TRBJ2-2; TRBD2 might be the D (7 bases). Germline CDR1 reads LGHNA; CDR2 reads YSLEER. The CDR3 has 16 residues. V lost 5 bases and J 5 bases, leaving 18 bases between the germline ends. The DNA of the CDR3 is TGCGCCAGCAGCGTAGGGAGGGGGGTAGTTACCGGGGAGCTGTTTTTT. Its protein is CASSVGRGVVTGELFF.

The rearrangement uses TRBV6-4 and TRBJ2-3, with D perhaps TRBD2 (6 bases). Germline assignment: CDR1 MRHNA and CDR2 SNTAGT. There are 16 residues in the CDR3. With 2 bases removed from V and 8 bases from J, the gap between germline ends came to 20 bases. The CDR3 region is CASSDDEAGQFGTQYF. The CDR3, as DNA: TGTGCCAGCAGTGACGACGAAGCGGGCCAATTCGGTACGCAGTATTTT.

A word on this clone: Different DNA sequences within this sample yield the same CDR3. The CDR3 reads CASSFPGYGYTF. Here the CDR3 DNA reads TGTGCCAGCAGCTTCCCGGGCTATGGCTACACCTTC. The chain uses TRBV5-6 and TRBJ1-2, with D unclear. Germline CDR1 reads SGHDT; CDR2 reads YYEEEE. The V end lost 2 bases, the J end lost 4 bases, and 6 bases lay between the germline ends. This CDR3 contains 12 residues.

The rearrangement joins TRBV7-7 to TRBJ2-2; TRBD2 matches 10 bases. Trimming took 5 bases from V and 5 from J; bases not matched to a gene: 5. From germline, CDR1 is SSHAT and CDR2 FNYEAQ (reference sequence). The CDR3 totals 15 residues. The CDR3 region has the DNA TGTGCCAGCAGCCAGACTAGCGGGCTGACCGGGGAGCTGTTTTTT. Protein sequence: CASSQTSGLTGELFF.

The chain joins TRBV19 to TRBJ2-6, with D possibly matching TRBD1 (6 bases). Germline V gene sequence: CDR1 LNHDA, CDR2 SQIVND (reference sequence). The CDR3 spans 18 residues. V was pared by 1 base and J by 2 bases, with 15 bases between. The CDR3 DNA follows: TGTGCCAGTAGTATAGCAGACAGGATACTCACTGGGGCCAACGTCCTGACTTTC. Protein product: CASSIADRILTGANVLTF.

The chain recombines TRBV29-1 with TRBJ2-3; 7 nucleotides line up with TRBD2. The germline V gene has CDR1 SQVTM and CDR2 ANQGSEA. V shed 8 bases, J shed 4 bases, and the junction held 9 bases outside the gene matches. The CDR3 has 13 residues. CDR3 sequence reads: CSMWTSFSDTQYF. The CDR3 DNA reads TGCAGCATGTGGACTAGTTTTTCAGATACGCAGTATTTT.

This rearrangement joins TRBV19 to TRBJ1-2, with 7 bases aligning to TRBD1. The CDR3 is made up of 16 amino acids. The V segment lost 4 bases and the J segment 5 bases; nucleotides outside the gene matches: 13. Germline loops: CDR1 LNHDA, CDR2 SQIVND (reference sequence). As DNA, the CDR3 is TGTGCCAGTAGTACCTGGGCAACCGGGACAGAGTATGGCTACACCTTC. Protein sequence: CASSTWATGTEYGYTF.

The V and J genes are TRBV7-2 and TRBJ1-2, with 11 bases lining up with TRBD1. The junction had 4 bases not matched to a gene; V was cut back by 4 bases and J by 6 bases. The length of the CDR3 is 14 residues. The germline V gene encodes CDR1 SGHTA and CDR2 FQGNSA. The CDR3 sequence: CASSYRDRGDGYTF. DNA of the CDR3: TGTGCCAGCAGCTACCGGGACAGGGGGGATGGCTACACCTTC.

This rearrangement joins TRBV28 to TRBJ1-2; 9 bases are a match to TRBD1. This CDR3 has 14 amino acids. V was clipped by 6 bases and J by 6 bases; unmatched bases: 8. Germline CDR1 and CDR2: MDHEN and SYDVKM. In nucleotides, the CDR3 is TGTGCCAGCAGCGTTGCCGGGGACAGGGATGGCTACACCTTC. Its translation: CASSVAGDRDGYTF.

Remarks on this clone: The sample has other DNA sequences that encode this CDR3 too. The chain recombines TRBV9 with TRBJ1-1; no clear D gene. CDR3 length equals 13 residues. With 0 bases removed from V and 1 base from J, the gap between germline ends came to 4 bases. CDR1 and CDR2 (germline): SGDLS, YYNGEE. CDR3 sequence: CASSVAGNTEAFF. The CDR3 DNA follows: TGTGCCAGCAGCGTAGCGGGGAACACTGAAGCTTTCTTT.

The rearrangement uses TRBV6-5 and TRBJ1-2; D is perhaps TRBD1 (6 bases). Germline-derived CDR1 and CDR2 are MNHEY and SVGAGI. V was trimmed by 3 bases and J by 7 bases, leaving 21 bases between them. The CDR3 extends over 16 amino acids. CDR3 bases: TGTGCCAGCAGTTATTTACTGGGGGGGCTCTACCGTGGCTACACCTTC. It translates to CASSYLLGGLYRGYTF.

The rearrangement uses TRBV14 and TRBJ1-1; D not resolved. V shed 0 bases and J shed 4 bases, with 12 bases lying between them. The CDR3 loop spans 15 amino acids. The germline gives CDR1 SGHDN, CDR2 FVKESK. CDR3 residues: CASSQDWPRGTEAFF. DNA for the CDR3: TGTGCCAGCAGCCAAGATTGGCCCCGGGGCACTGAAGCTTTCTTT.

The chain carries TRBV7-2 and TRBJ2-3, with 8 nucleotides matching TRBD2. The junction had 3 bases not matched to a gene; V was cut back by 1 base and J by 3 bases. The CDR3 contains 15 residues. Germline V lookup: CDR1 SGHTA, CDR2 FQGNSA. CDR3 protein: CASSLGAGETDTQYF. Here the CDR3 DNA reads TGTGCCAGCAGCTTAGGAGCGGGAGAAACAGATACGCAGTATTTT.

In the case of this clone: Distinct nucleotide sequences in the sample also encode this CDR3. This sequence joins TRBV6-5 and TRBJ1-1; D gene uncertain. Germline V CDR1 and CDR2: MNHEY, SVGAGI. V was trimmed by 4 bases and J by 5 bases, leaving 11 bases between them. This CDR3 region has 13 residues. The CDR3 here is CASSSRTQTEAFF. The CDR3 DNA reads as TGTGCCAGCAGTTCACGGACTCAGACTGAAGCTTTCTTT.

The genes are TRBV29-1 and TRBJ2-3; 12 nucleotides align to TRBD2. The germline V gene has CDR1 SQVTM and CDR2 ANQGSEA. The CDR3 sequence is 15 residues long. The trim removed 4 bases at V and 5 bases at J, leaving 7 bases unmatched. The CDR3 spells CSVGGLAGGQDTQYF. As DNA, the CDR3 is TGCAGCGTTGGGGGCCTAGCGGGGGGGCAAGATACGCAGTATTTT.

The CDR3 DNA reads TGTGCCTGGAGTGTACTTGTAGGTGACAGGGTCTACGAGCAGTACTTC. Protein sequence: CAWSVLVGDRVYEQYF. The rearrangement links TRBV30 to TRBJ2-7; 7 nucleotides agree with TRBD1. The V gene end was trimmed by 0 bases and the J gene end by 3 bases; junction bases not matched to a gene: 11. CDR3 length: 16 amino acids. In germline, CDR1 is GTSNPN, CDR2 SVGIG (reference sequence).

This chain uses TRBV27 with TRBJ1-2; D is unresolved. CDR1 is MNHEY, CDR2 SMNVEV, per germline (reference sequence). V lost 3 bases, J lost 4 bases, and 12 bases lay in between. This CDR3 spans 14 amino acids. Written as DNA, the CDR3 is TGTGCCAGCAGTTTCGGGGTTGGAGTCTATGGCTACACCTTC. This encodes CASSFGVGVYGYTF.

The J gene is TRBJ1-1, the V gene TRBV10-1, with a possible D match to TRBD1 (6 bases). V shed 4 bases and J shed 3 bases, with 9 bases lying between them. The CDR3 totals 13 residues. The germline V gene has CDR1 WNHNN and CDR2 SYGVQD (reference sequence). In DNA, the CDR3 is TGCGCCAGCAGTGTCAGGGGTCACACTGAAGCTTTCTTT. Translating gives CASSVRGHTEAFF.

The gene calls are TRBV10-3 and TRBJ1-1, with 7 bases lining up with TRBD1. J was trimmed by 2 bases and V by 4 bases; bases with no gene match: 4. CDR1 is ENHRY and CDR2 is SYGVKD in the germline V gene. The CDR3 consists of 14 residues. The DNA of the CDR3 is TGTGCCATCAGTGGGAGGGACAGAAACACTGAAGCTTTCTTT. Amino acid sequence: CAISGRDRNTEAFF.

The V gene is TRBV10-3, the J gene TRBJ2-4; no clear D gene. The CDR3 has 14 amino acids. Deletions cut 0 bases from V and 12 bases from J, with 15 bases between. Per germline, CDR1 ENHRY and CDR2 SYGVKD. The CDR3 DNA sequence: TGTGCCATCAGTGAGTCGACTCTAAACGGCAATCAGTACTTC. Translation: CAISESTLNGNQYF.

The chain links TRBV6-5 to TRBJ1-6; 9 bases are a match to TRBD1. Germline CDR1 is MNHEY and CDR2 is SVGAGI. The V segment lost 4 bases and the J segment 8 bases; nucleotides outside the gene matches: 9. This CDR3 region has 16 residues. The CDR3 sequence: CASSSWLQGADSPLHF. DNA for the CDR3: TGTGCCAGCAGTTCCTGGTTACAGGGGGCTGATTCACCCCTCCACTTT.

The V call is TRBV7-6, the J call TRBJ1-1; 7 nucleotides line up with TRBD1. Per germline, CDR1 SGHVS and CDR2 FNYEAQ. The CDR3 contains 14 residues. With 1 base clipped from V and 8 bases from J, the junction kept 7 bases outside the gene matches. The CDR3 reads CASSLEQGLVEAFF. The CDR3 nucleotides read TGTGCCAGCAGCTTAGAACAGGGGCTGGTCGAAGCTTTCTTT.

The rearrangement links TRBV5-3 to TRBJ2-7; 9 bases match TRBD1. TRBV5-3 is classed as an ORF, of uncertain function. V lost 4 bases and J lost 2; bases outside the gene matches: 4. The CDR3 extends over 14 amino acids. DNA for the CDR3: TGTGCCAGAAGCCCGGGACAGGGAACCTACGAGCAGTACTTC. Protein sequence: CARSPGQGTYEQYF.

The CDR3 is CASSERGSYNEQFF. The CDR3 DNA follows: TGTGCCAGCAGTGAACGGGGCTCCTACAATGAGCAGTTCTTC. The J gene is TRBJ2-1, the V gene TRBV6-1; D is perhaps TRBD2 (5 bases). Trimming shortened V by 2 bases and J by 0 bases, and 5 bases separated the two germline ends. Germline V lookup: CDR1 MNHNS, CDR2 SASEGT. The CDR3 runs to 14 residues.

V and J are TRBV4-2 and TRBJ2-3, with 10 bases matching TRBD2. CDR3 length equals 15 residues. Germline loops: CDR1 LGHNA, CDR2 YNFKEQ. With V trimmed by 0 bases and J by 6 bases, 3 bases remained unmatched. The CDR3 is CASSQDPSGGDTQYF. Written as DNA, the CDR3 is TGTGCCAGCAGCCAAGATCCTAGCGGGGGTGATACGCAGTATTTT.

This sequence joins TRBV9 and TRBJ2-1; D is perhaps TRBD1 (6 bases). This CDR3 is built from 15 residues. The germline CDR1 and CDR2 sequences are SGDLS and YYNGEE. Trimming pared 4 bases from V and 2 bases from J, leaving 13 bases between. This CDR3 reads CASSFTGNPYNEQFF. CDR3 DNA: TGTGCCAGCAGCTTCACAGGGAACCCCTACAATGAGCAGTTCTTC.

The chain has TRBV28 and TRBJ1-1, with D unresolved. Germline V gene lookup returns CDR1 MDHEN and CDR2 SYDVKM. Trimming cost V 6 bases and J 0 bases, with 11 bases left between them. The CDR3 loop spans 14 amino acids. The CDR3 sequence is CASSLHDMNTEAFF. The DNA for the CDR3 is TGTGCCAGCAGCCTACATGACATGAACACTGAAGCTTTCTTT.

This rearrangement joins TRBV6-5 to TRBJ1-2; D is possibly TRBD1 (6 bases). Germline V gives CDR1 MNHEY, CDR2 SVGAGI. The germline V and J ends were trimmed by 2 bases and 1 base, with 14 bases remaining between them. CDR3 size: 16 residues. CDR3 in DNA: TGTGCCAGCAGTTACGATGGGGGGGCTATTAACTATGGCTACACCTTC. Translated, it gives CASSYDGGAINYGYTF.

CDR3 residues: CASSQDPPDTTGSYEQYF. CDR3 in DNA: TGCGCCAGCAGCCAAGATCCACCGGATACCACCGGGTCCTACGAGCAGTACTTC. The chain uses TRBV4-3 and TRBJ2-7; no reliable D call. Germline lookup yields CDR1 LGHNA and CDR2 YSLEER. The V end lost 0 bases, the J end lost 1 base, and 19 bases lay between the germline ends. The CDR3 sequence is 18 residues long.

The chain uses TRBV18 and TRBJ1-5; D might be TRBD1 (5 bases). The germline V gene encodes CDR1 KGHSH and CDR2 LQKENI. Trimming shortened V by 5 bases and J by 2 bases, and 7 bases separated the two germline ends. The CDR3 sequence is 13 residues long. The CDR3 region has the DNA TGTGCCAGCTCAGGGGCGGGCAATCAGCCCCAGCATTTT. This encodes CASSGAGNQPQHF.